Listed here is a single T cell receptor (beta chain). What it binds is unknown. Sequencing was performed with immunoSEQ multiplex PCR; in TCRdb, only in-frame clones are kept and a portion is missing. The sample lists 75,000 to 80,000 clones, approximately 86% occurring once. The data were obtained in a study of radiotherapy plus CTLA-4 blockade in lung cancer. The CDR3 is made up of 14 amino acids. Trimming shortened V by 6 bases and J by 4 bases, and 15 bases separated the two germline ends. Looked up from germline, CDR1 is LNHDA and CDR2 is SQIVND (reference sequence). Overall study results and limits: Reportedly, early blood T cell clone dynamics best predicted response, with interferon-beta. In blood, after radiotherapy plus ipilimumab, tumor-derived TCR clones expanded.

V and J are TRBV19 and TRBJ1-2; D is unresolved. The clonotype comes from a human donor with non-small cell lung cancer who had stable disease on radiotherapy plus ipilimumab. The sample was peripheral blood, taken from a patient treated with radiotherapy plus ipilimumab. The CDR3: CASRTSLNRYGYTF. The CDR3 bases are TGTGCCAGTAGAACGTCCTTAAACCGCTATGGCTACACCTTC.